This TCR beta chain appears in the sequencing data of a study of blood T cell repertoires in COVID-19. In the study overall: Specimens from acute and convalescent COVID-19 originated in the United States, Italy and Spain.

The Seattle patients, enrolled during active infection, were followed longitudinally. Data came from immunoSEQ multiplex PCR; TCRdb stores just in-frame clones and leaves some out. This sample has 200,000 to 300,000 clones, with about 91% found just once. Germline loops: CDR1 SGHDT, CDR2 YYEEEE. Deletions cut 4 bases from V and 5 bases from J, with 16 bases between. This CDR3 region has 14 residues. The J gene is TRBJ2-7, the V gene TRBV5-6; perhaps TRBD2 as D (7 bases). This clonotype originated in a woman between 25 and 40 years old with COVID-19, enrolled during active disease. The material sequenced was peripheral blood. The CDR3 bases are TGTGCCAGCAGCCCCACCGCGGGGGCCAACGAGCAGTACGTC. As protein: CASSPTAGANEQYV.